The 30 T cell receptor beta chains given below trace back to one sample, sequenced in a study of T cell responses to AZD1222 COVID-19 vaccine. This table comes from immunoSEQ multiplex PCR, and its TCRdb copy is limited to in-frame clones, with some not included. In the table there are 130,000 to 150,000 clones, just over 90% of which are singletons. The material was peripheral blood, obtained on day 0 of AZD1222 vaccination. The receptors were sampled from an adult in good health.

The chain couples TRBV5-4 to TRBJ1-2; 9 bases match TRBD1. CDR1 and CDR2 from the germline V gene are SGHNT and YYREEE (reference sequence). V dropped 4 bases and J dropped 4; count of bases not matched to a gene: 8. The CDR3 sequence is 15 residues long. In DNA form, the CDR3 reads TGTGCCAGCAGCCCGCGGAACAGGGGGCTCTATGGCTACACCTTC. This sequence encodes CASSPRNRGLYGYTF. The full variable domain, completed using reference TRBV5-4 and TRBJ1-2, is ETGVTQSPTHLIKTRGQQVTLRCSSQSGHNTVSWYQQALGQGPQFIFQYYREEENGRGNFPPRFSGLQFPNYSSELNVNALELDDSALYLCASSPRNRGLYGYTFGSGTRLTVV.

The genes are TRBV7-9 and TRBJ2-7; D perhaps matches TRBD2 (5 bases). V was shortened by 3 bases and J by 0 bases, with 9 bases between the two germline ends. The CDR3 has 14 amino acids. Per germline, CDR1 SEHNR and CDR2 FQNEAQ (reference sequence). The CDR3 DNA is TGTGCCAGCAGCTTTGGAGGTTCCTCCTACGAGCAGTACTTC. Translating gives CASSFGGSSYEQYF.

The chain couples TRBV5-4 to TRBJ2-7, with 8 nucleotides matching TRBD2. Germline V CDR1 and CDR2: SGHNT, YYREEE (reference sequence). The CDR3 is 14 residues long. V was pared by 4 bases and J by 4 bases, with 7 bases of the junction left unmatched. CDR3 region: CASSTRLAPYEQYF. The CDR3 bases are TGTGCCAGCAGCACTCGACTAGCGCCTTACGAGCAGTACTTC.

This clone has only a few counts. The gene calls are TRBV30 and TRBJ2-3; D is possibly TRBD1 (6 bases). This CDR3 contains 14 residues. V lost 5 bases, J lost 6 bases, and 18 bases lay in between. Germline V gives CDR1 GTSNPN, CDR2 SVGIG (reference sequence). The CDR3 spells CAWVEFGGEDTQYF. CDR3 nucleotide sequence: TGTGCCTGGGTCGAGTTTGGGGGCGAGGATACGCAGTATTTT. The full variable domain, with the rest looked up from reference TRBV30 and TRBJ2-3, is SQTIHQWPATLVQPVGSPLSLECTVEGTSNPNLYWYRQAAGRGLQLLFYSVGIGQISSEVPQNLSASRPQDRQFILSSKKLLLSDSGFYLCAWVEFGGEDTQYFGPGTRLTVL.

This clone was detected only a few times. V usage is TRBV11-2 and J usage is TRBJ2-7; 7 bases fit TRBD2. The CDR3 is made up of 15 amino acids. Trimming removed 3 bases from V and 1 base from J; junction bases left unmatched: 6. Germline loops: CDR1 SGHAT, CDR2 FQNNGV. The CDR3 loop is CASSFPRGESYEQYF. CDR3 DNA: TGTGCCAGCAGCTTCCCTCGGGGGGAATCCTACGAGCAGTACTTC. Complete variable domain (other parts from reference TRBV11-2 and TRBJ2-7): EAGVAQSPRYKIIEKRQSVAFWCNPISGHATLYWYQQILGQGPKLLIQFQNNGVVDDSQLPKDRFSAERLKGVDSTLKIQPAKLEDSAVYLCASSFPRGESYEQYFGPGTRLTVT.

The table lists this clone with a count of one. The CDR3 region is CASTDYKSYEQYF. CDR3 DNA sequence: TGTGCCAGTACGGATTACAAATCCTACGAGCAGTACTTC. The chain has TRBV27 and TRBJ2-7; the D is unclear. Germline CDR1 reads MNHEY; CDR2 reads SMNVEV (reference sequence). The V end lost 9 bases, the J end lost 1 base, and 13 bases lay between the germline ends. The CDR3 totals 13 residues.

The gene calls are TRBV6-5 and TRBJ2-5, with unresolved D. Deletions cut 0 bases from V and 3 bases from J, with 14 bases between. CDR3 size: 16 residues. In germline, CDR1 is MNHEY, CDR2 SVGAGI. The CDR3 protein is CASSYSKGWGEETQYF. The CDR3 DNA sequence: TGTGCCAGCAGTTACTCGAAAGGGTGGGGTGAAGAGACCCAGTACTTC.

This clone has just one count. This sequence joins TRBV10-3 and TRBJ1-6, with TRBD1 matching over 7 bases. CDR3 length: 15 amino acids. The V and J ends lost 10 bases and 0 bases, in that order; junction bases with no gene match: 6. CDR1 and CDR2 (germline): ENHRY, SYGVKD. CDR3 DNA: TGTGCCACCGGGGACAGAAGCTCCTATAATTCACCCCTCCACTTT. Translating it yields CATGDRSSYNSPLHF.

This rearrangement joins TRBV14 to TRBJ1-6; D is undetermined. Trimming removed 1 base from V and 6 bases from J, with 4 bases in between. There are 13 residues in the CDR3. Germline V gene sequence: CDR1 SGHDN, CDR2 FVKESK. Here the CDR3 reads CASSQAINSPLHF. CDR3 DNA: TGTGCCAGCAGCCAAGCAATTAATTCACCCCTCCACTTT. The full variable domain, completed using reference TRBV14 and TRBJ1-6, is EAGVTQFPSHSVIEKGQTVTLRCDPISGHDNLYWYRRVMGKEIKFLLHFVKESKQDESGMPNNRFLAERTGGTYSTLKVQPAELEDSGVYFCASSQAINSPLHFGNGTRLTVT.

The chain couples TRBV4-2 to TRBJ1-2; perhaps TRBD1 as D (6 bases). There are 16 residues in the CDR3. From germline, CDR1 is LGHNA and CDR2 YNFKEQ. Trimming stripped 0 bases from V and 3 bases from J, with 14 bases between. In nucleotides, the CDR3 is TGTGCCAGCAGCCAAGACCTACAGGGTATCGACTATGGCTACACCTTC. Its protein is CASSQDLQGIDYGYTF.

The chain couples TRBV19 to TRBJ2-7; 11 nucleotides line up with TRBD2. CDR3 length: 17 amino acids. V gave up 6 bases and J gave up 1 base; unmatched junction bases: 11. The germline gives CDR1 LNHDA, CDR2 SQIVND (reference sequence). The CDR3 is CASSLGVAGGESYEQYF. CDR3 bases: TGTGCCAGTAGCCTCGGGGTAGCGGGAGGGGAATCCTACGAGCAGTACTTC.

This sequence joins TRBV11-3 and TRBJ2-5; TRBD2 aligns across 7 bases. CDR1 SGHNT and CDR2 YENEEA come from the germline V gene. Trimming removed 5 bases from V and 2 bases from J; junction bases left unmatched: 5. The CDR3 totals 14 residues. The chain's CDR3 is CASSLGGGQETQYF. The CDR3 coding sequence is TGTGCCAGCAGCCTGGGGGGGGGACAAGAGACCCAGTACTTC.

Here the CDR3 reads CASRENVFGDEQFF. CDR3 DNA: TGTGCCAGCAGGGAGAATGTCTTTGGGGATGAGCAGTTCTTC. The V gene is TRBV6-5, the J gene TRBJ2-1; D remains unclear. Germline-derived CDR1 and CDR2 are MNHEY and SVGAGI. Trimming removed 6 bases from V and 8 bases from J, with 17 bases in between. CDR3 length equals 14 residues.

This chain joins TRBV5-1 and TRBJ2-1, with D possibly TRBD2 on 6 matching bases. Germline-derived CDR1 and CDR2 are SGHRS and YFSETQ. The CDR3 sequence is 17 residues long. V was pared by 4 bases and J by 0 bases, with 17 bases between. The CDR3 sequence is CASSPGPGGVSYNEQFF. CDR3 bases: TGCGCCAGCAGCCCTGGCCCCGGGGGTGTCTCCTACAATGAGCAGTTCTTC.

The chain employs TRBV6-2 or TRBV6-3 and TRBJ1-1; no definite D call. V was cut by 2 bases and J by 4 bases, with 5 bases left in between. This CDR3 has 12 residues. Germline V gene data show CDR1 as MNHEY and CDR2 as SVGEGT. The CDR3 here is CASSYEGTEAFF. The CDR3 nucleotides are TGTGCCAGCAGTTACGAGGGCACTGAAGCTTTCTTT.

The rearrangement links TRBV5-8 to TRBJ2-3; D gene unclear. This CDR3 is 15 amino acids long. Germline values: CDR1 SGHTS, CDR2 YDEGEE. V was trimmed by 1 base and J by 2 bases, leaving 11 bases between them. The CDR3 coding sequence is TGTGCCAGCAGCTTGTTTTCAGACACCACAGATACGCAGTATTTT. Amino acid sequence: CASSLFSDTTDTQYF.

The chain joins TRBV21-1 to TRBJ1-2; the table names TRBD1, a call not compared with the DNA. TRBV21-1 is a documented pseudogene. The CDR3 has 15 residues. The CDR3 DNA sequence: TGTGCCAGCACCCACGGGACAGGCGAAGGCTATGGCTACACCTTC. Its translation: CASTHGTGEGYGYTF.

The sample holds one count of this clone. This chain links TRBV9 with TRBJ2-3, with 9 positions matching TRBD1. The V gene end was trimmed by 4 bases and the J gene end by 3 bases; junction bases not matched to a gene: 9. This CDR3 comprises 16 residues. The V gene's germline CDR1 is SGDLS and CDR2 YYNGEE. The CDR3: CASSSRGDRVTDTQYF. The CDR3 coding sequence is TGTGCCAGCAGCTCCCGCGGGGACAGGGTAACAGATACGCAGTATTTT.

The rearrangement uses TRBV5-5 and TRBJ1-1; no firm D call. Germline CDR1 reads SGHKS; CDR2 reads YYEKEE (reference sequence). The CDR3 runs to 16 residues. V gave up 4 bases and J gave up 3 bases, with 19 bases separating them. The CDR3 DNA reads TGTGCCAGCAGCCCGGGTTTGATCCCCTGGGACACTGAAGCTTTCTTT. Protein sequence: CASSPGLIPWDTEAFF. Filled out from reference TRBV5-5 and TRBJ1-1, the complete variable domain reads DAGVTQSPTHLIKTRGQQVTLRCSPISGHKSVSWYQQVLGQGPQFIFQYYEKEERGRGNFPDRFSARQFPNYSSELNVNALLLGDSALYLCASSPGLIPWDTEAFFGQGTRLTVV.

V and J are TRBV18 and TRBJ2-5, with D maybe TRBD1 (6 bases). CDR1 KGHSH and CDR2 LQKENI come from the germline V gene. V shed 3 bases and J shed 3 bases, with 11 bases lying between them. CDR3 length: 14 residues. The CDR3 region is CASSPLGQKETQYF. In DNA form, the CDR3 reads TGTGCCAGCTCACCGCTTGGACAGAAAGAGACCCAGTACTTC. Based on the CDR3 plus reference TRBV18 and TRBJ2-5, the full variable domain is NAGVMQNPRHLVRRRGQEARLRCSPMKGHSHVYWYRQLPEEGLKFMVYLQKENIIDESGMPKERFSAEFPKEGPSILRIQQVVRGDSAAYFCASSPLGQKETQYFGPGTRLLVL.

A single count supports this clone. The chain carries TRBV6-1 and TRBJ1-1, with D tentatively TRBD1 (6 bases). Germline-derived CDR1 and CDR2 are MNHNS and SASEGT. The V end lost 2 bases, the J end lost 0 bases, and 10 bases lay between the germline ends. The CDR3 is 15 amino acids. In nucleotides, the CDR3 is TGTGCCAGCAGTGAACCAGGGGACGTGAACACTGAAGCTTTCTTT. Protein sequence: CASSEPGDVNTEAFF.

About this clone: Different DNA sequences within this sample yield the same CDR3. This rearrangement joins TRBV12-3 or TRBV12-4 to TRBJ2-1; possibly TRBD1 for D (6 bases). This CDR3 has 13 amino acids. With 5 bases removed from V and 5 bases from J, the gap between germline ends came to 10 bases. The CDR3 loop is CASSLGQNNEQFF. The CDR3 DNA reads TGTGCCAGCAGTCTCGGACAGAACAATGAGCAGTTCTTC.

The J gene is TRBJ2-3, the V gene TRBV7-9; D possibly corresponds to TRBD1 (5 bases). V lost 5 bases to trimming and J lost 2 bases, with 14 bases between them. Germline V gene data show CDR1 as SEHNR and CDR2 as FQNEAQ (reference sequence). The length of the CDR3 is 15 residues. In DNA form, the CDR3 reads TGTGCCAGCAGCCCCTTGGACATTTACACAGATACGCAGTATTTT. Its translation is CASSPLDIYTDTQYF.

The chain couples TRBV3-1 (or the pseudogene TRBV3-2) to TRBJ1-1; 9 bases fit TRBD1. This CDR3 contains 16 residues. V lost 1 base, J lost 1 base, and 4 bases stayed unmatched. Germline V gene sequence: CDR1 LGHDT, CDR2 YNNKEL (reference sequence). The CDR3 DNA reads TGTGCCAGCAGCCAAGCGACAGGGGGGCCGAACACTGAAGCTTTCTTT. Amino acid sequence: CASSQATGGPNTEAFF.

The chain couples TRBV7-9 to TRBJ2-3; 7 bases are shared with TRBD1. The CDR3 runs 15 residues. CDR1 and CDR2 (germline): SEHNR, FQNEAQ (reference sequence). V lost 5 bases and J lost 5; bases outside the gene matches: 10. The CDR3 DNA reads TGTGCCAGCAGCCCAAGAAAGACAGGGAGAGATACGCAGTATTTT. It specifies CASSPRKTGRDTQYF.

Here the CDR3 reads CSARGPETQYF. The CDR3 DNA follows: TGCAGTGCTAGAGGGCCAGAGACCCAGTACTTC. This chain links TRBV20-1 with TRBJ2-5, with unresolved D. With 1 base removed from V and 4 bases from J, the gap between germline ends came to 4 bases. Germline V gene data show CDR1 as DFQATT and CDR2 as SNEGSKA (reference sequence). The CDR3 is made up of 11 amino acids.

The J gene is TRBJ1-3, the V gene TRBV30, with no clear D. The CDR3 totals 14 residues. V was shortened by 8 bases and J by 3 bases, with 17 bases between the two germline ends. Germline loops: CDR1 GTSNPN, CDR2 SVGIG (reference sequence). The CDR3: CAQSVREGGNTIYF. Here the CDR3 DNA reads TGTGCCCAGAGCGTTCGTGAAGGTGGAAACACCATATATTTT.

The chain links TRBV11-3 to TRBJ2-1; 15 bases match TRBD2. Germline assignment: CDR1 SGHNT and CDR2 YENEEA. This CDR3 is built from 15 residues. Germline trimming cut 5 bases from V and 9 bases from J; bases unmatched to any gene: 5. The CDR3 bases are TGTGCCAGCAGCGGACTAGCGGGGGGGCAGGGTGAGCAGTTCTTC. Its protein product is CASSGLAGGQGEQFF.

The J gene is TRBJ2-5, the V gene TRBV2; 7 bases align to TRBD1. V dropped 5 bases and J dropped 4; count of bases not matched to a gene: 4. CDR1 is SNHLY, CDR2 FYNNEI, per germline. The CDR3 sequence is 13 residues long. The CDR3 DNA is TGTGCCAGCAGTCTAAGGGGGCTAGAGACCCAGTACTTC. Protein: CASSLRGLETQYF.

This chain connects TRBV5-8 to TRBJ2-1; 7 bases line up with TRBD2. Germline CDR1 and CDR2: SGHTS and YDEGEE. This CDR3 is 14 amino acids long. J gave up 5 bases and V 0 bases, and 2 bases lay outside the gene matches. The chain's CDR3 is CASSLGLAHNEQFF. The CDR3 coding sequence is TGTGCCAGCAGCTTGGGACTAGCTCACAATGAGCAGTTCTTC.